A single sample is the source of the 8 T cell receptor beta chains below, sequenced in a study of breast tumors, draining lymph nodes, adjacent tissues. TCRdb re-derived calls from the multiplex PCR reads in MiXCR, one entry per CDR3 protein. The sample consists of 100,000 to 150,000 distinct CDR3 sequences, 20% to 25% of them appearing once. The lymph nodes were axillary draining lymph nodes from breast cancer patients. The material sequenced was axillary lymph node tissue. The source of these receptors is a female donor with breast cancer. Some clones in this sample may be carry-over from other donors' samples.

This clonotype was observed many times. The gene calls are TRBV6-1 and TRBJ2-7; TRBD2 matches 11 bases. The length of the CDR3 is 15 residues. J gave up 2 bases and V 7 bases, and 7 bases lay outside the gene matches. Germline V gives CDR1 MNHNS, CDR2 SASEGT. As DNA, the CDR3 is TGTGCCAGCAATTTGGGACTAGCGGCACCCTACGAGCAGTACTTC. Translated: CASNLGLAAPYEQYF.

This clonotype was counted ten times or more. V gene TRBV9 combines with J gene TRBJ2-5; TRBD2 is a possible D gene (5 bases). The CDR3 contains 16 residues. Germline V gene lookup returns CDR1 SGDLS and CDR2 YYNGEE. Trimming removed 0 bases from V and 0 bases from J, with 12 bases in between. The CDR3 loop reads CASSVGPSPNQETQYF. DNA of the CDR3: TGTGCCAGCAGCGTAGGGCCTAGCCCAAACCAAGAGACCCAGTACTTC.

This clonotype was picked up many times. CDR3 amino acids: CASSYRQGFGYTF. DNA of the CDR3: TGTGCCAGCAGCTACCGACAGGGGTTTGGCTACACCTTC. The chain combines TRBV7-9 with TRBJ1-2, with TRBD1 matching 8 bases. V shed 4 bases, J shed 7 bases, and the junction held 5 bases outside the gene matches. Germline V gene sequence: CDR1 SEHNR, CDR2 FQNEAQ (reference sequence). The CDR3 spans 13 residues.

This clonotype was detected ten times or more. This sequence joins TRBV10-2 and TRBJ2-2, with 8 bases identical to TRBD2. V gave up 10 bases and J gave up 4 bases; unmatched junction bases: 8. The CDR3 spans 14 residues. From germline, CDR1 is WSHSY and CDR2 SAAADI. In nucleotides, the CDR3 is TGCGCCACCAGAAGCGGGAGTATCACCGGGGAGCTGTTTTTT. Its translation: CATRSGSITGELFF.

This clonotype was found once. The chain uses TRBV5-1 and TRBJ2-1; 12 bases are shared with TRBD2. CDR1 and CDR2 (germline): SGHRS, YFSETQ. The CDR3 is made up of 18 amino acids. The junction had 6 bases not matched to a gene; V was cut back by 2 bases and J by 0 bases. CDR3 residues: CASSLGTSGQSSYNEQFF. The CDR3 DNA reads TGCGCCAGCAGCTTAGGGACTAGCGGGCAAAGCTCCTACAATGAGCAGTTCTTC.

At least ten counts were recorded for this clonotype. J is TRBJ2-3 and V is TRBV7-3; tentatively, D is TRBD1 or TRBD2 (7 bases each). V shed 5 bases and J shed 0 bases, with 15 bases lying between them. The CDR3 consists of 16 residues. Germline V gene lookup returns CDR1 SGHTA and CDR2 FQGTGA. Written as DNA, the CDR3 is TGTGCCAGCAGCAGACAGGGAGGGACTAGCACAGATACGCAGTATTTT. It specifies CASSRQGGTSTDTQYF. The full variable domain, with the rest looked up from reference TRBV7-3 and TRBJ2-3, is GAGVSQTPSNKVTEKGKYVELRCDPISGHTALYWYRQSLGQGPEFLIYFQGTGAADDSGLPNDRFFAVRPEGSVSTLKIQRTERGDSAVYLCASSRQGGTSTDTQYFGPGTRLTVL.

Here the CDR3 DNA reads TGTGCCAGCTCACCAGCGGACAGGGGCCAAGAGACCCAGTACTTC. The encoded protein is CASSPADRGQETQYF. V is TRBV18 and J is TRBJ2-5; the match to TRBD1 covers 9 bases. This CDR3 has 15 residues. V dropped 2 bases and J dropped 1; count of bases not matched to a gene: 2. Germline CDR1 and CDR2: KGHSH and LQKENI. The full variable domain, completed using reference TRBV18 and TRBJ2-5, is NAGVMQNPRHLVRRRGQEARLRCSPMKGHSHVYWYRQLPEEGLKFMVYLQKENIIDESGMPKERFSAEFPKEGPSILRIQQVVRGDSAAYFCASSPADRGQETQYFGPGTRLLVL.

This clonotype has a count of ten or more. The chain carries TRBV14 and TRBJ2-3, with D perhaps TRBD1 or TRBD2 (6 bases each). V was trimmed by 6 bases and J by 4 bases, leaving 17 bases between them. Germline loops: CDR1 SGHDN, CDR2 FVKESK. The CDR3 consists of 15 residues. The CDR3 protein is CASSTRGGGPDTQYF. As DNA, the CDR3 is TGTGCCAGCAGTACCAGGGGAGGTGGACCAGATACGCAGTATTTT.